The source of this T cell receptor beta chain is a study of radiotherapy plus CTLA-4 blockade in lung cancer. A note on this clone: Its antigen is unknown.

The CDR3 covers 15 residues. CDR1 SGDLS and CDR2 YYNGEE come from the germline V gene. Trimming took off 3 bases at V and 6 bases at J, with 18 bases between the two ends. TCRdb's table, derived via immunoSEQ multiplex PCR, lists solely in-frame clones and lacks some. This table has tens of thousands of clones, around 79% appearing once. Notes on the study in general: Tumor-derived TCR clones expanded in blood after radiotherapy plus ipilimumab.

The rearrangement links TRBV9 to TRBJ1-2; TRBD1 might be the D (5 bases). The sequence derives from a human donor with non-small cell lung cancer whose response to radiotherapy plus ipilimumab could not be evaluated. Some clones in this sample may be carry-over from other donors' samples. The specimen comprised peripheral blood, sampled from a patient treated with radiotherapy plus ipilimumab. CDR3 protein: CASSDSPYRSDGYTF. The CDR3 bases are TGTGCCAGCAGCGATTCTCCATACAGGTCGGATGGCTACACCTTC. Using reference TRBV9 and TRBJ1-2 for the parts outside the CDR3, the full variable domain is DSGVTQTPKHLITATGQRVTLRCSPRSGDLSVYWYQQSLDQGLQFLIQYYNGEERAKGNILERFSAQQFPDLHSELNLSSLELGDSALYFCASSDSPYRSDGYTFGSGTRLTVV.